Shown below are 10 T cell receptor beta chains from a single sample sequenced in a study of blood T cells in healthy people across ages. Through a sample-barcoded 5' primer and a J-beta primer mix, a second PCR was run for about 6 to 12 cycles. In TCRdb, the 5' RACE reads were re-called with MiXCR into one record per CDR3 protein. Of about 1 million distinct CDR3 sequences detected, under 45% appear once; the ten largest clones hold under 20%. The sequenced sample was blood. The receptors originated from a woman aged 60-70 years in good health.

The rearrangement joins TRBV7-3 to TRBJ2-3; no clear D. Deletions cut 2 bases from V and 0 bases from J, with 6 bases between. There are 14 residues in the CDR3. Germline V gene sequence: CDR1 SGHTA, CDR2 FQGTGA. The CDR3 nucleotides read TGTGCCAGCAGCTTAGAAGTTAGCACAGATACGCAGTATTTT. Translated, it gives CASSLEVSTDTQYF.

V and J are TRBV4-1 and TRBJ2-1; weak D call: TRBD1 (5 bases). CDR3 length: 16 residues. Deletions cut 3 bases from V and 0 bases from J, with 12 bases between. Germline assignment: CDR1 MGHRA and CDR2 YSYEKL. For the CDR3, the DNA is TGCGCCAGCAGCCAGAGACAGCCTAGCTCCTACAATGAGCAGTTCTTC. Translation gives CASSQRQPSSYNEQFF.

This chain links TRBV29-1 with TRBJ2-1, with D maybe TRBD2 (5 bases). The CDR3 sequence is 13 residues long. CDR1 SQVTM and CDR2 ANQGSEA come from the germline V gene. Between the trimmed V and J ends, which lost 7 bases and 9 bases, there was a span of 19 bases. CDR3 amino acids: CSAVWSEAGEQFF. The CDR3 coding sequence is TGCAGCGCCGTGTGGTCGGAGGCGGGTGAGCAGTTCTTC.

The rearrangement joins TRBV10-3 to TRBJ2-2, with 11 bases fitting TRBD2. This CDR3 is 16 amino acids long. J gave up 4 bases and V 6 bases, and 7 bases lay outside the gene matches. The germline CDR1 and CDR2 sequences are ENHRY and SYGVKD. CDR3 DNA: TGTGCCATCAGGGAGACTAGCGGGATGAGCACCGGGGAGCTGTTTTTT. Amino acids: CAIRETSGMSTGELFF.

The genes are TRBV20-1 and TRBJ2-7, with TRBD1 identical over 9 bases. The CDR3 is 16 residues long. The germline CDR1 and CDR2 sequences are DFQATT and SNEGSKA (reference sequence). V shed 6 bases, J shed 1 base, and the junction held 13 bases outside the gene matches. This CDR3 is CSAREGDRGFSYEQYF. The CDR3, as DNA: TGCAGTGCGCGAGAGGGCGACAGGGGGTTTTCCTACGAGCAGTACTTC.

Concerning this clonotype itself: Germline is not matched at one junction end, which may reflect a read error. V usage is TRBV15 and J usage is TRBJ2-7; TRBD2 matches 10 bases. Looked up from germline, CDR1 is LNHNV and CDR2 is YYDKDF (reference sequence). The CDR3 is 18 residues long. The CDR3 protein is CVTSRDRRASGSSYEQYF. The CDR3 DNA is TGTGTCACCAGCAGAGATCGGAGGGCTAGCGGGAGTTCCTACGAGCAGTACTTC.

The chain joins TRBV5-5 to TRBJ1-2, with 7 bases fitting TRBD1. This CDR3 is 15 amino acids long. Germline V gives CDR1 SGHKS, CDR2 YYEKEE (reference sequence). With V trimmed by 0 bases and J by 7 bases, 9 bases remained unmatched. The CDR3 DNA follows: TGTGCCAGCAGCTTGGACAAACAGGGGTTCGGTGGCTACACCTTC. Translation: CASSLDKQGFGGYTF.

The chain recombines TRBV28 with TRBJ1-2; possible D gene TRBD1, 6 bases. The germline gives CDR1 MDHEN, CDR2 SYDVKM. The V gene lost 7 bases and the J gene lost 4 bases, with 16 bases spanning the gap. This CDR3 contains 14 residues. The CDR3 spells CASTDPGTTYGYTF. DNA of the CDR3: TGTGCCAGCACCGATCCCGGGACAACCTATGGCTACACCTTC.

This chain joins TRBV12-3 or TRBV12-4 and TRBJ2-7; D is uncertain. This CDR3 contains 13 residues. Trimming pared 2 bases from V and 3 bases from J, leaving 8 bases between. This chain's CDR3 is CASSLSVFYEQYF. Written as DNA, the CDR3 is TGTGCCAGCAGTTTATCAGTGTTCTACGAGCAGTACTTC.

The table lists this clonotype with a few counts. The V gene is TRBV28, the J gene TRBJ2-5, with 7 bases matching TRBD2. This CDR3 contains 15 residues. The trim removed 10 bases at V and 5 bases at J, leaving 16 bases unmatched. Looked up from germline, CDR1 is MDHEN and CDR2 is SYDVKM. The DNA of the CDR3 is TGTGCCACCGTCCCGGGAGGCCCACGATGGGAGACCCAGTACTTC. Encoded protein: CATVPGGPRWETQYF.